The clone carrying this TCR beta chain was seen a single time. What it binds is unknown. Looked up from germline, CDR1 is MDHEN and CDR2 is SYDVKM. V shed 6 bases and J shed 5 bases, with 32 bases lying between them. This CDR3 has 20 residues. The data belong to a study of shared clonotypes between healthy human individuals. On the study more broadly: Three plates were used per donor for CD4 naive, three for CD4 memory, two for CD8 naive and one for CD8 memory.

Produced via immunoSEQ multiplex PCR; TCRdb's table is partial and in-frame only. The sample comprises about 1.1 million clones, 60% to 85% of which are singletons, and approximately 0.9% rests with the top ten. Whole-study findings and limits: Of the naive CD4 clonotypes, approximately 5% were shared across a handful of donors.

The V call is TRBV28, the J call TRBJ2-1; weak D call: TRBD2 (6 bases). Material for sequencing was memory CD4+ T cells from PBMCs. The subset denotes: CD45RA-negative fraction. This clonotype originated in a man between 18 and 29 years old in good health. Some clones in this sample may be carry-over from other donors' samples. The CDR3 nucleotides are TGTGCCAGCAGCCCGTTCGCAGGGAGAATACTGGAGGGTCGGAACAATGAGCAGTTCTTC. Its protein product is CASSPFAGRILEGRNNEQFF.